This TCR beta chain was identified during a study of Ad26.COV2.S vaccination and SARS-CoV-2 variants. At the level of the study: The authors gave Ad26.COV2.S intramuscularly, either once or twice 56 days apart.

Profiled with immunoSEQ multiplex PCR; TCRdb holds only in-frame clones, not every one. This sample has fewer than 400,000 clones, with more than 85% found just once. As for treatment: over 15 received Ad26.COV2.S at low or high dose, single or two shots; about five received placebo; per-sample allocation not given. Repertoires come from day 63 after the first vaccine or placebo injection. This clone was observed a single time. The antigen is not known. Study-wide findings and caveats: After vaccination, substantial breadth of spike-specific CD8+ and CD4+ responses was reported.

The origin of this receptor is a person between 18 and 65 years old who received the Ad26.COV2.S COVID-19 vaccine or a placebo. This sample comprised peripheral blood, obtained in a trial of Ad26.COV2.S vaccine versus placebo.

The CDR3 bases are TGCAGCGTTCGCCGATCCACTAGCGGGGGGGACAATGAGCAGTTCTTC. Its translation is CSVRRSTSGGDNEQFF. V and J are TRBV29-1 and TRBJ2-1, with 13 nucleotides matching TRBD2. Germline V gene sequence: CDR1 SQVTM, CDR2 ANQGSEA. The CDR3 covers 16 residues. Unmatched junction bases numbered 9, after V lost 5 bases and J lost 5 bases.